This TCR beta chain was documented in a study of human CD8 memory T cell subsets. General observations from the study: Diversity, per Chao1 estimates, appeared greater in stem-like memory T cells than in precursor exhausted T cells.

By share of the sample, this clonotype is medium-sized. Its antigen is as yet unknown. TCR beta libraries were made by UMI-labeled 5' RACE. Each CDR3 protein gets one entry after TCRdb re-called the 5' RACE reads with MiXCR. Of roughly 8,000 distinct CDR3 sequences in the sample, 3% to 5% were seen once. CDR3 length: 11 residues. V was clipped by 6 bases and J by 1 base, with 4 bases between them. Germline V gives CDR1 SGHRS, CDR2 YFSETQ. Negative magnetic separation enriched total CD8+ T cells. The chain combines TRBV5-1 with TRBJ1-1; D ambiguous. This TCR was sampled from a human donor in good health. Sequencing input: CD8+ T cells from PBMCs. The CDR3 sequence: CASNSNTEAFF. The DNA for the CDR3 is TGCGCCAGCAATTCGAACACTGAAGCTTTCTTT.